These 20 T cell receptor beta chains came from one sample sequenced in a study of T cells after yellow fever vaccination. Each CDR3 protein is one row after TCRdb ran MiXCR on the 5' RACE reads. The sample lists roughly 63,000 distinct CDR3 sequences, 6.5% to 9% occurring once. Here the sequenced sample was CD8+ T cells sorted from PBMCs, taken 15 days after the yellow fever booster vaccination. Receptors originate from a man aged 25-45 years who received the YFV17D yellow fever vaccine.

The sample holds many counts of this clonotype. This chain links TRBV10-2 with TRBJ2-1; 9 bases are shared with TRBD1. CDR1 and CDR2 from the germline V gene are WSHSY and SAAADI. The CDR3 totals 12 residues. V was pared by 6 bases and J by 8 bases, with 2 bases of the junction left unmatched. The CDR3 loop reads CASRRTGDEQFF. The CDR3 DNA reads TGCGCCAGCAGAAGGACAGGGGATGAGCAGTTCTTC.

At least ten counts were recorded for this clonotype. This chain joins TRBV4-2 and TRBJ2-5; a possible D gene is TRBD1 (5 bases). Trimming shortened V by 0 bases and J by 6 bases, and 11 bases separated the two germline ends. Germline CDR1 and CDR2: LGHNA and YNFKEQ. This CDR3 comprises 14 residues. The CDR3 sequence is CASSQEIGVKTQYF. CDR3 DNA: TGTGCCAGCAGCCAAGAGATAGGGGTGAAGACCCAGTACTTC.

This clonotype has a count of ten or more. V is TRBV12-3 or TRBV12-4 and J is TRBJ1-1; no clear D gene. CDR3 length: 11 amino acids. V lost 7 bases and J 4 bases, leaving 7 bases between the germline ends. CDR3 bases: TGTGCCAGCATTTATGGCACTGAAGCTTTCTTT. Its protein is CASIYGTEAFF.

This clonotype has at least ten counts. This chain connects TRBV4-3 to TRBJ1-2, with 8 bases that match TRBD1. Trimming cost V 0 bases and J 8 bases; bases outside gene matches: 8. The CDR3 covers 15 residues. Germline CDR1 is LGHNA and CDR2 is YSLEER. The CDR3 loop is CASSQDSQGAEGYTF. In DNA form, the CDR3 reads TGCGCCAGCAGCCAAGATTCCCAGGGGGCAGAAGGCTACACCTTC.

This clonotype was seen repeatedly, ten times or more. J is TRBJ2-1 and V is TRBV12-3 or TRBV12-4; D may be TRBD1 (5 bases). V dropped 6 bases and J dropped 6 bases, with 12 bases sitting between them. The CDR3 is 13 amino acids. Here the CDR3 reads CASSQGSINEQFF. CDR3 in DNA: TGTGCCAGCAGCCAGGGCTCCATCAATGAGCAGTTCTTC.

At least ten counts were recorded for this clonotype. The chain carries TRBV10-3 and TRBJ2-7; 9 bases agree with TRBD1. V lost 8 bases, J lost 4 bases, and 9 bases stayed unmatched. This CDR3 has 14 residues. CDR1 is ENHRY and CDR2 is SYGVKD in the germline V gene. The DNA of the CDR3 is TGTGCCATCGGGTGGCGGGACAGGGATTACGAGCAGTACTTC. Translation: CAIGWRDRDYEQYF.

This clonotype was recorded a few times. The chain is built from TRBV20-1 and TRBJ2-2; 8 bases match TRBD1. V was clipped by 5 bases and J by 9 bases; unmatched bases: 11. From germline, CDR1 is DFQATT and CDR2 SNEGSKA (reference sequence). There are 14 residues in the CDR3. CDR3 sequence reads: CSAVSSTGERELFF. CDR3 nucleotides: TGCAGTGCTGTTTCCTCGACAGGGGAAAGGGAGCTGTTTTTT.

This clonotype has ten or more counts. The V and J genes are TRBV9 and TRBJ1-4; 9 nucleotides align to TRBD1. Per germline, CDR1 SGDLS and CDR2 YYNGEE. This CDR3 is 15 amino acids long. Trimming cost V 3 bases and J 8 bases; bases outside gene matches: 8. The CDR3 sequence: CASSAPGTGREKLFF. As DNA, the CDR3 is TGTGCCAGCAGCGCCCCCGGGACAGGGAGGGAAAAACTGTTTTTT.

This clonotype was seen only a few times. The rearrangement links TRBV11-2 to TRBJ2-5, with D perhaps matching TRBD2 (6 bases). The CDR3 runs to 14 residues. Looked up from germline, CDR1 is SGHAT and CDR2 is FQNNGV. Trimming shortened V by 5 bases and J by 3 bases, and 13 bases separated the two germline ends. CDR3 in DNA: TGTGCCAGCAGCACCGAGGGACTTGAAGAGACCCAGTACTTC. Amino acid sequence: CASSTEGLEETQYF.

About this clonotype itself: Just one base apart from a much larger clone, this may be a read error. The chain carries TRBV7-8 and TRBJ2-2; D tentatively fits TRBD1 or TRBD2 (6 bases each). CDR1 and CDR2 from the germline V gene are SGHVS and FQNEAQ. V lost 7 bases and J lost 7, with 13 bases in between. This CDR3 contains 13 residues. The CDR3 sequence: CASISGGIGELFF. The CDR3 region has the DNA TGTGCCAGCATTTCCGGGGGCATCGGGGAGCTGTTTTTT.

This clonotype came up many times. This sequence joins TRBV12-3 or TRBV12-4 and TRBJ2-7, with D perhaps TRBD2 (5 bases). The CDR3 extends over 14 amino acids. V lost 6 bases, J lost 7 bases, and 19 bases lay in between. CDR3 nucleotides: TGTGCCAGCAGATATAGCTCCACACGGGGAGAGCAGTACTTC. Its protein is CASRYSSTRGEQYF.

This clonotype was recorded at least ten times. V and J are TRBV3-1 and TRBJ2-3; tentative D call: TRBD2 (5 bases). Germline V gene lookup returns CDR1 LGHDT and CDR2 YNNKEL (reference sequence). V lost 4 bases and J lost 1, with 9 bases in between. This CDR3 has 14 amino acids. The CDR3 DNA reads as TGTGCCAGCAGCCTACTAGTAGGCACAGATACGCAGTATTTT. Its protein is CASSLLVGTDTQYF.

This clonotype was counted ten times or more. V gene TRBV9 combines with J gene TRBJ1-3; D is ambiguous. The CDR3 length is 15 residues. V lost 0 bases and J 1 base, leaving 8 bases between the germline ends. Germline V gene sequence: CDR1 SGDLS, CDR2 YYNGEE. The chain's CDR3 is CASSVDGESGNTIYF. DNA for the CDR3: TGTGCCAGCAGCGTAGACGGGGAATCTGGAAACACCATATATTTT.

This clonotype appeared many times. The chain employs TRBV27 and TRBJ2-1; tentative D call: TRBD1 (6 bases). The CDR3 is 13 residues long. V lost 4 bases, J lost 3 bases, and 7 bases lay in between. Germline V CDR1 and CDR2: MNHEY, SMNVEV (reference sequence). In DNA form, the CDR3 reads TGTGCCAGCAGTTACAGGGACTACAATGAGCAGTTCTTC. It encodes CASSYRDYNEQFF.

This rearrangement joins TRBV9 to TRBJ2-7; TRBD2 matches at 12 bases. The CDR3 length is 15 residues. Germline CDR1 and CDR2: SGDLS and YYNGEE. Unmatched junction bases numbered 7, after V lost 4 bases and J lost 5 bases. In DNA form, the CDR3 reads TGTGCCAGCAGCTCTAGCGGGAGGGCCGAAAACGAGCAGTACTTC. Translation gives CASSSSGRAENEQYF.

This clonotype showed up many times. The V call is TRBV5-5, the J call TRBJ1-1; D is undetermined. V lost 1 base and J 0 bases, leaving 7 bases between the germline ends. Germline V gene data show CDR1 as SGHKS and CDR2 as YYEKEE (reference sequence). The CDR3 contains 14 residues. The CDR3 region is CASSLMGLNTEAFF. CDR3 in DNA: TGTGCCAGCAGCTTGATGGGCTTGAACACTGAAGCTTTCTTT.

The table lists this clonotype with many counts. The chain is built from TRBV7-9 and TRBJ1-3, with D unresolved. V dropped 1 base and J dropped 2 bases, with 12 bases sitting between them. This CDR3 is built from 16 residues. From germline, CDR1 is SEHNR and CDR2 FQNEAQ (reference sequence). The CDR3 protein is CASSLEYSIPGNTIYF. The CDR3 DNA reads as TGTGCCAGCAGCTTAGAGTACAGCATCCCTGGAAACACCATATATTTT.

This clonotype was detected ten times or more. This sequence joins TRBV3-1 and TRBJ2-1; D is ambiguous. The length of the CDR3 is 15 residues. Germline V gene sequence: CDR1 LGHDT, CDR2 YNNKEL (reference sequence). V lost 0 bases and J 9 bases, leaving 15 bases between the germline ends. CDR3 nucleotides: TGTGCCAGCAGCCAAGAGACAACCCCGGGTGTTGAGCAGTTCTTC. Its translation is CASSQETTPGVEQFF.

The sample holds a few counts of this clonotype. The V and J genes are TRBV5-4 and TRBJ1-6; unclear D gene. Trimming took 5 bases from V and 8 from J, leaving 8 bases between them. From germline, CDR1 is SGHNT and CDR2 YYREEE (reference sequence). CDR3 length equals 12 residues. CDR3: CASRLGDSPLHF. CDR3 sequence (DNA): TGTGCCAGCAGGCTCGGGGATTCACCCCTCCACTTT.

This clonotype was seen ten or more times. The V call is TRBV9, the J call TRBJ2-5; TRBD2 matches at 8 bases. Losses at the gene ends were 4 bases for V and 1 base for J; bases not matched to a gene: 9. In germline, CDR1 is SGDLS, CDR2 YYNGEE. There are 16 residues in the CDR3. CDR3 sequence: CASSQSGAGGQETQYF. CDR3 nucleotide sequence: TGTGCCAGCAGCCAGTCGGGTGCGGGAGGCCAAGAGACCCAGTACTTC.